This is a list of T cell receptor beta chains from one sample in a study of neoadjuvant anti-PD-1 for oral cavity cancer. Here immunoSEQ multiplex PCR was the method, and the copy in TCRdb shows in-frame clones only, minus some. The repertoire holds about 15,000 clones, around 40% seen once, with 39% in the top ten. The material sequenced was tumor tissue, taken after nivolumab (anti-PD-1) treatment. The receptors originated from a person between 35 and 79 years old with oral cavity squamous cell carcinoma. CDR3s include the opening cysteine and the closing phenylalanine or tryptophan. Each record gives: J gene, V gene, D gene, clone size, CDR3 protein, CDR3 DNA. D genes are given only for firm matches. Clone sizes are given selectively: once, few, many, or a class where the clone is expanded.

>TRBJ2-7|TRBV5-6|TRBD1|.
CASSLAGQGYEQYF
TGTGCCAGCAGCTTGGCGGGACAGGGCTACGAGCAGTACTTC
>TRBJ1-6|TRBV6-5|.|.
CASSYSLEKIDSPLHF
TGTGCCAGCAGTTACTCTCTCGAAAAAATAGATTCACCCCTCCACTTT
>TRBJ2-2|TRBV2|TRBD1|.
CASSVTQGARTGELFF
TGTGCCAGCAGTGTCACCCAGGGGGCGCGAACCGGGGAGCTGTTTTTT
>TRBJ2-3|TRBV29-1|.|once
CSVDSVYSTDTQYF
TGCAGCGTTGACTCGGTTTATAGCACAGATACGCAGTATTTT
>TRBJ2-5|TRBV5-6|.|.
CASSLDPQETQYF
TGTGCCAGCAGCTTGGACCCACAAGAGACCCAGTACTTC
>TRBJ2-3|TRBV13|.|.
CASRLQGGDTQYF
TGTGCCAGCAGGTTACAGGGCGGAGATACGCAGTATTTT
>TRBJ2-7|TRBV5-1|.|.
CASSPDPGSAYEQYF
TGCGCCAGCAGCCCGGACCCAGGGAGCGCCTACGAGCAGTACTTC
>TRBJ2-2|TRBV9|.|.
CASSVVPGANTGELFF
TGTGCCAGCAGCGTAGTCCCGGGGGCGAACACCGGGGAGCTGTTTTTT
>TRBJ2-2|TRBV19|.|few
CASTYVNTGELFF
TGTGCCAGTACATATGTGAACACCGGGGAGCTGTTTTTT
>TRBJ2-1|TRBV4-2|TRBD2|.
CASSQEAASGAPVF
TGTGCCAGCAGCCAAGAAGCGGCTAGCGGGGCACCAGTCTTC
>TRBJ2-5|TRBV11-2|.|.
CASSLEKGWRETQYF
TGTGCCAGCAGCTTGGAAAAGGGATGGAGAGAGACCCAGTACTTC
>TRBJ1-2|TRBV5-1|TRBD1|.
CASSLQGGWDGYTF
TGCGCCAGCAGCTTGCAAGGGGGCTGGGATGGCTACACCTTC
>TRBJ2-1|TRBV5-1|TRBD1|.
CASSLWDSPYNEQFF
TGCGCCAGCAGCTTGTGGGACAGCCCCTACAATGAGCAGTTCTTC
>TRBJ2-3|TRBV4-3|.|.
CASSQDKRRRSTDTQYF
TGCGCCAGCAGCCAAGATAAGCGGAGACGGAGCACAGATACGCAGTATTTT
>TRBJ2-2|TRBV10-3|.|.
CAISESSITGELFF
TGTGCCATCAGTGAGTCGAGTATCACCGGGGAGCTGTTTTTT
>TRBJ1-5|TRBV4-3|TRBD1|few
CASSQGTGQPQHF
TGCGCCAGCAGCCAAGGGACAGGGCAGCCCCAGCATTTT
>TRBJ1-6|TRBV6-5|.|.
CASSWDHQPLHF
TGTGCCAGCAGCTGGGACCACCAACCCCTCCACTTT
>TRBJ2-7|TRBV2|.|.
CASSENRAGYEQYF
TGTGCCAGCAGTGAGAACAGGGCGGGGTACGAGCAGTACTTC
>TRBJ2-5|TRBV13|TRBD2|.
CASSLLAGGYQETQYF
TGTGCCAGCAGCTTATTAGCGGGGGGCTACCAAGAGACCCAGTACTTC
>TRBJ2-3|TRBV10-1|.|.
CASSRDNTDTQYF
TGCGCCAGCAGCAGGGACAACACAGATACGCAGTATTTT
>TRBJ2-3|TRBV2|TRBD1|few
CASSRGTGATDTQYF
TGTGCCAGCAGTAGGGGGACAGGGGCGACAGATACGCAGTATTTT
>TRBJ1-2|TRBV7-8|.|.
CASSLLRRDSMDSGYTF
TGTGCCAGCAGCTTACTTCGTCGGGACTCAATGGACAGTGGCTACACCTTC
>TRBJ1-1|TRBV16|TRBD1|.
CASSQFVAGGTEAFF
TGTGCCAGCAGCCAATTTGTAGCAGGGGGCACTGAAGCTTTCTTT
>TRBJ1-1|TRBV6-1|.|.
CASRDSPYTEAFF
TGTGCCAGCAGGGACTCACCGTACACTGAAGCTTTCTTT
>TRBJ1-1|TRBV11-3|.|few
CASSLDYGEAFF
TGTGCCAGCAGCTTAGATTACGGTGAAGCTTTCTTT
>TRBJ2-7|TRBV7-2|.|medium-sized
CASSLDRQPSYEQYF
TGTGCCAGCAGCCTAGACCGGCAACCATCCTACGAGCAGTACTTC
>TRBJ1-4|TRBV15|.|.
CATSRPGLFEGEKLFF
TGTGCCACCAGCAGACCGGGACTTTTTGAGGGGGAAAAACTGTTTTTT
>TRBJ2-2|TRBV11-2|.|.
CASSLTPSRGQNTGELFF
TGTGCCAGCAGCTTAACCCCGAGTCGGGGCCAAAACACCGGGGAGCTGTTTTTT
>TRBJ2-3|TRBV5-1|.|.
CASSLGTAGGTDTQYF
TGCGCCAGCAGCTTGGGGACCGCCGGAGGGACAGATACGCAGTATTTT
>TRBJ1-6|TRBV25-1|.|few
CASNPSDNSPLHF
TGTGCCAGCAATCCCTCAGATAATTCACCCCTCCACTTT
>TRBJ2-3|TRBV6-6|TRBD1|.
CASSNRGGPDTQYF
TGTGCCAGCAGCAACAGGGGTGGCCCAGATACGCAGTATTTT
>TRBJ1-4|TRBV9|TRBD1|few
CASSFRQGGDEKLFF
TGTGCCAGCAGCTTTCGACAGGGCGGAGATGAAAAACTGTTTTTT
>TRBJ1-1|TRBV27|.|.
CASSPTSRGIAIMNTEAFF
TGTGCCAGCAGCCCCACCTCCCGAGGGATAGCGATAATGAACACTGAAGCTTTCTTT
>TRBJ2-1|TRBV21-1|.|few
CASSPRSGTPFYNEQFF
TGTGCCAGCAGCCCCCGCTCCGGGACTCCCTTTTACAATGAGCAGTTCTTC
>TRBJ1-3|TRBV5-6|.|few
CASSLRGGHTIYF
TGTGCCAGCAGCTTGAGGGGAGGGCACACCATATATTTT
>TRBJ2-1|TRBV25-1|.|few
CASSEQGYNEQFF
TGTGCCAGCAGTGAACAGGGATACAATGAGCAGTTCTTC
>TRBJ2-3|TRBV4-2|TRBD2|.
CASSPQAGVKRGSTDTQYF
TGTGCCAGCAGCCCCCAAGCGGGGGTCAAGCGGGGGAGCACAGATACGCAGTATTTT
>TRBJ2-6|TRBV2|.|.
CASRTYQGYGANVLTF
TGTGCCAGCAGGACCTACCAGGGGTACGGGGCCAACGTCCTGACTTTC
>TRBJ2-1|TRBV4-2|.|.
CASSPLQGGEVNEQFF
TGTGCCAGCAGCCCTTTGCAGGGGGGCGAAGTCAATGAGCAGTTCTTC